The next 13 T cell receptor beta chains were all read from a single sample in a study of technical replicates of blood from several donors. Profiling relied on immunoSEQ multiplex PCR, and the TCRdb table lists in-frame clones only, not all of them. The data show fewer than 65,000 clones, approximately 87% seen once. Sequencing was performed on PBMCs. The receptor source for this set is a human donor in good health. Some clones in this sample may be carry-over from other donors' samples.

CDR3 nucleotide sequence: TGTGCCACCGGGAGTAGCAATCAGCCCCAGCATTTT. It is translated as CATGSSNQPQHF. The chain couples TRBV15 to TRBJ1-5; D uncertain. V was pared by 8 bases and J by 0 bases, with 5 bases between. Germline-derived CDR1 and CDR2 are LNHNV and YYDKDF (reference sequence). CDR3 length equals 12 residues.

The genes are TRBV19 and TRBJ2-6; D is undetermined. CDR1 and CDR2 (germline): LNHDA, SQIVND (reference sequence). V dropped 5 bases and J dropped 0 bases, with 11 bases sitting between them. The CDR3 extends over 16 amino acids. Here the CDR3 reads CASSPRLISGANVLTF. The CDR3 DNA is TGTGCCAGTAGTCCCCGACTGATCTCTGGGGCCAACGTCCTGACTTTC.

V gene TRBV10-3 combines with J gene TRBJ2-1; tentative D call: TRBD2 (5 bases). Germline V gives CDR1 ENHRY, CDR2 SYGVKD. The CDR3 is 15 amino acids. Trimming shortened V by 3 bases and J by 1 base, and 10 bases separated the two germline ends. CDR3 DNA sequence: TGTGCCATCAGTGACGCTAGCCGATCCTACAATGAGCAGTTCTTC. Amino acid sequence: CAISDASRSYNEQFF.

The rearrangement links TRBV5-1 to TRBJ2-7; the match to TRBD2 covers 13 bases. The CDR3 consists of 19 residues. Germline CDR1 and CDR2: SGHRS and YFSETQ. The V segment lost 2 bases and the J segment 3 bases; nucleotides outside the gene matches: 14. Here the CDR3 reads CASSLPGTSGEQALYEQYF. CDR3 in DNA: TGCGCCAGCAGCTTACCCGGGACTAGCGGGGAACAGGCCCTCTACGAGCAGTACTTC.

This chain connects TRBV7-6 to TRBJ2-1, with 7 nucleotides matching TRBD1. CDR1 is SGHVS, CDR2 FNYEAQ, per germline. This CDR3 comprises 12 residues. With 5 bases clipped from V and 9 bases from J, the junction kept 4 bases outside the gene matches. For the CDR3, the DNA is TGTGCCAGCAGCCCAGCAGGGGGTGAGCAGTTCTTC. Protein sequence: CASSPAGGEQFF. Together with reference TRBV7-6 and TRBJ2-1, the CDR3 gives the full variable domain: GAGVSQSPRYKVTKRGQDVALRCDPISGHVSLYWYRQALGQGPEFLTYFNYEAQQDKSGLPNDRFSAERPEGSISTLTIQRTEQRDSAMYRCASSPAGGEQFFGPGTRLTVL.

The gene calls are TRBV11-1 and TRBJ2-5; no definite D call. V gave up 5 bases and J gave up 5 bases, with 12 bases separating them. The length of the CDR3 is 13 residues. Germline CDR1 is SGHAT and CDR2 is FQDESV (reference sequence). For the CDR3, the DNA is TGTGCCAGCAGCACCCGGTTGTCTGAGACCCAGTACTTC. Translated, it gives CASSTRLSETQYF. Full variable domain (missing parts from reference TRBV11-1 and TRBJ2-5): EAEVAQSPRYKITEKSQAVAFWCDPISGHATLYWYRQILGQGPELLVQFQDESVVDDSQLPKDRFSAERLKGVDSTLKIQPAELGDSAMYLCASSTRLSETQYFGPGTRLLVL.

The rearrangement uses TRBV19 and TRBJ1-5; TRBD1 might be the D (6 bases). The germline V gene has CDR1 LNHDA and CDR2 SQIVND (reference sequence). The CDR3 runs 14 residues. The ends were cut back, 2 bases at V and 3 bases at J, with 8 bases in the middle. The CDR3 sequence: CASSITGNNQPQHF. CDR3 sequence (DNA): TGTGCCAGTAGTATAACAGGGAACAATCAGCCCCAGCATTTT.

The chain recombines TRBV9 with TRBJ2-7; D is possibly TRBD2 (6 bases). In germline, CDR1 is SGDLS, CDR2 YYNGEE. Trimming stripped 0 bases from V and 0 bases from J, with 10 bases between. This CDR3 has 15 amino acids. The CDR3 DNA is TGTGCCAGCAGCGTAGGTGGAGGGACCTCCTACGAGCAGTACTTC. Its translation: CASSVGGGTSYEQYF.

The rearrangement uses TRBV4-1 and TRBJ2-7; D not certain. This CDR3 is 15 amino acids long. Germline V gene lookup returns CDR1 MGHRA and CDR2 YSYEKL. The V end lost 0 bases, the J end lost 3 bases, and 12 bases lay between the germline ends. The CDR3 protein is CASSQDPGSVYEQYF. In DNA form, the CDR3 reads TGCGCCAGCAGCCAAGATCCGGGTTCGGTCTACGAGCAGTACTTC.

Only one count was recorded for this clone. The chain combines TRBV4-2 with TRBJ2-5; D is possibly TRBD2 (6 bases). Germline CDR1 reads LGHNA; CDR2 reads YNFKEQ. There are 15 residues in the CDR3. V was cut by 0 bases and J by 6 bases, with 14 bases left in between. The DNA for the CDR3 is TGTGCCAGCAGCCAAGATTGGGACTCTCACCAGACCCAGTACTTC. It codes for CASSQDWDSHQTQYF.

The chain recombines TRBV10-2 with TRBJ2-5; TRBD1 might be the D (5 bases). The V gene's germline CDR1 is WSHSY and CDR2 SAAADI. The V gene lost 8 bases and the J gene lost 5 bases, with 24 bases spanning the gap. The CDR3 runs to 16 residues. In nucleotides, the CDR3 is TGCGCCAGCCCCCTCGTGAGATTGCAGGGCTTTGAGACCCAGTACTTC. This translates into CASPLVRLQGFETQYF.

The CDR3 loop reads CASSAVGQGDGYTF. The CDR3 DNA reads TGTGCCAGCAGTGCGGTGGGACAGGGGGATGGCTACACCTTC. V usage is TRBV2 and J usage is TRBJ1-2; 11 nucleotides match TRBD1. There are 14 residues in the CDR3. CDR1 is SNHLY and CDR2 is FYNNEI in the germline V gene. The junction had 4 bases not matched to a gene; V was cut back by 4 bases and J by 6 bases.

V gene TRBV7-6 combines with J gene TRBJ2-2, with TRBD2 matching over 8 bases. After removal of 3 bases from V and 4 bases from J, the junction contained 7 bases not matched to a gene. Germline V gives CDR1 SGHVS, CDR2 FNYEAQ. The CDR3 extends over 16 amino acids. Here the CDR3 reads CASSLATSVSTGELFF. In DNA, the CDR3 is TGTGCCAGCAGCTTGGCGACTAGCGTGAGCACCGGGGAGCTGTTTTTT.